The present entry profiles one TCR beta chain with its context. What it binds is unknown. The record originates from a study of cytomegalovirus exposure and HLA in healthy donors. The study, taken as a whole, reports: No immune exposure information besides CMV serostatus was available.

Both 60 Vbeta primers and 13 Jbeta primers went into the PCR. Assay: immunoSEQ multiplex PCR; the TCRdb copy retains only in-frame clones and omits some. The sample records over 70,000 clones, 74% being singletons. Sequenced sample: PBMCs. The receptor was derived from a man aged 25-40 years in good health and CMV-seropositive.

The CDR3 loop is CASRTFEQSYGYTF. For the CDR3, the DNA is TGTGCCAGCCGGACATTTGAACAAAGCTATGGCTACACCTTC. The chain combines TRBV6-1 with TRBJ1-2; TRBD1 might be the D (5 bases). This CDR3 contains 14 residues. Trimming took 8 bases from V and 4 from J, leaving 17 bases between them. The germline V gene has CDR1 MNHNS and CDR2 SASEGT.